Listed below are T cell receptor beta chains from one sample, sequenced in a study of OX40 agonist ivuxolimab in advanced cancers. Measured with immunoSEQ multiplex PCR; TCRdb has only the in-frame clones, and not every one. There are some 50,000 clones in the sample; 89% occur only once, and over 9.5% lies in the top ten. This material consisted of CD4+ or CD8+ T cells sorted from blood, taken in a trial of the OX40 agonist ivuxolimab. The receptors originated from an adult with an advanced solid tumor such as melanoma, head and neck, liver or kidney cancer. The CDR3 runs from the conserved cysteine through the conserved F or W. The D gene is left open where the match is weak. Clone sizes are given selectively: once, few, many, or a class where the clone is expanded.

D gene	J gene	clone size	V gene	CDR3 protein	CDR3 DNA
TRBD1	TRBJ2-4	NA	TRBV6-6	CASRGQKNIQYF	TGTGCCAGCAGGGGACAGAAAAACATTCAGTACTTC
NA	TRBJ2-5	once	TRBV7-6	CASSEPRVGTQETQYF	TGTGCCAGCAGCGAACCCAGGGTGGGGACCCAAGAGACCCAGTACTTC
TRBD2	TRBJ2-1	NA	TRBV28	CASSSGGPYNEQFF	TGTGCCAGCAGTAGCGGGGGACCCTACAATGAGCAGTTCTTC
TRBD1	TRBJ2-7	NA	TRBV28	CASSLTGTGSEQYF	TGTGCCAGCAGTTTGACCGGGACAGGGTCCGAGCAGTACTTC
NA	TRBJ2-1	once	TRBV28	CASRFGSGAYNEQFF	TGTGCCAGCAGGTTCGGTAGCGGAGCCTACAATGAGCAGTTCTTC
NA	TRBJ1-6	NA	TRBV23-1	CASSQGRRNNSPLHF	TGCGCCAGCAGTCAGGGTAGGAGGAATAATTCACCCCTCCACTTT
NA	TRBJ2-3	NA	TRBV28	CASSPIFISQGTDTQYF	TGTGCCAGCAGTCCTATCTTTATTAGTCAGGGGACAGATACGCAGTATTTT
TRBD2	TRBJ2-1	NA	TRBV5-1	CASSGMTSGRAINEQFF	TGCGCCAGCAGCGGAATGACTAGCGGGAGGGCCATAAATGAGCAGTTCTTC
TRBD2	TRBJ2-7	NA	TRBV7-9	CASSLNVGGPKDEQYF	TGTGCCAGCAGCTTAAACGTGGGAGGGCCGAAGGACGAGCAGTACTTC
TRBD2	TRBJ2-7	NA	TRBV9	CASSPLGTSGGYEQYF	TGTGCCAGCAGCCCGCTAGGGACTAGCGGGGGCTACGAGCAGTACTTC
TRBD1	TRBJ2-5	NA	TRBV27	CASSLRDSQETQYF	TGTGCCAGCAGTTTAAGGGACAGCCAAGAGACCCAGTACTTC
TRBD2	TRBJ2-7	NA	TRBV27	CASSPTSALLYEQYF	TGTGCCAGCAGTCCCACTAGCGCGCTACTCTACGAGCAGTACTTC
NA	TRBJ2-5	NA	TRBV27	CASSFYPGETQYF	TGTGCCAGCAGTTTTTACCCGGGGGAGACCCAGTACTTC
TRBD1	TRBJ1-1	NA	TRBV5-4	CASSFRTGDIEAFF	TGTGCCAGCAGCTTCCGGACAGGGGATATCGAAGCTTTCTTT
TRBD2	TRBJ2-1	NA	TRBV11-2	CASSQVPRSGRAAKDEQFF	TGTGCCAGCAGCCAGGTCCCCCGTAGCGGGAGGGCCGCCAAGGATGAGCAGTTCTTC
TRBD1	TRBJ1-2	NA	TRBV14	CASSQDTSGGGGYTF	TGTGCCAGCAGCCAAGATACATCAGGGGGCGGTGGGTACACCTTC
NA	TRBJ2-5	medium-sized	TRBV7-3	CASSQGNFQETQYF	TGTGCCAGCAGCCAGGGGAATTTCCAAGAGACCCAGTACTTC
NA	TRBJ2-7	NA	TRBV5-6	CASSLATSEQYF	TGTGCCAGCAGCTTGGCCACGTCCGAGCAGTACTTC
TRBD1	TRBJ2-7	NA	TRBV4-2	CASSQRGGGTGAYEQYF	TGTGCCAGCAGCCAACGTGGGGGTGGGACAGGGGCCTACGAGCAGTACTTC
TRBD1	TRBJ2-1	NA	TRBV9	CASSTPGQGAREQFF	TGTGCCAGCAGCACTCCGGGACAGGGGGCCCGTGAGCAGTTCTTC
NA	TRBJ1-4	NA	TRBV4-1	CASSQDRYDEKLFF	TGCGCCAGCAGCCAAGATCGATACGATGAAAAACTGTTTTTT
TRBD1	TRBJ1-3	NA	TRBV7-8	CASSLDRTGRDSGNTIYF	TGTGCCAGCAGCTTAGACCGGACAGGAAGGGACTCTGGAAACACCATATATTTT
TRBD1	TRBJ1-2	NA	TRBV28	CASSFFQDRNNGYTF	TGTGCCAGCAGTTTCTTCCAGGACAGGAATAATGGCTACACCTTC
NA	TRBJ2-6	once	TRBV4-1	CASSQDPELLSGANVLTF	TGCGCCAGCAGCCAAGATCCCGAACTACTTTCTGGGGCCAACGTCCTGACTTTC
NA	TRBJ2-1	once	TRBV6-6	CASSYNEQFF	TGTGCCAGCAGCTACAATGAGCAGTTCTTC
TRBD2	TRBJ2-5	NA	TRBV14	CASSQESGGFQETQYF	TGTGCCAGCAGCCAAGAAAGCGGGGGGTTCCAAGAGACCCAGTACTTC
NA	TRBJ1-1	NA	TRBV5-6	CASSIYRRGPLEAFF	TGTGCCAGCAGCATCTACAGGAGGGGCCCCCTGGAAGCTTTCTTT
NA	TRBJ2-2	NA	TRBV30	CAWQGDTGELFF	TGTGCCTGGCAGGGTGACACCGGGGAGCTGTTTTTT
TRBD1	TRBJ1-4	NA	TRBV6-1	CASNGDSGPRKLFF	TGTGCCAGCAATGGGGACAGTGGACCTAGAAAACTGTTTTTT
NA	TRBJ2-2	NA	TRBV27	CASSLGTGELFF	TGTGCCAGCAGTTTAGGGACCGGGGAGCTGTTTTTT
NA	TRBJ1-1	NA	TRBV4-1	CASRPQGFTEAFF	TGCGCCAGCAGACCCCAGGGTTTCACTGAAGCTTTCTTT
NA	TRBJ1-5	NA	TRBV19	CASSIGGGGNQPQHF	TGTGCCAGTAGTATCGGGGGTGGGGGCAATCAGCCCCAGCATTTT
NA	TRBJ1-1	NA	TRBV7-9	CASSLGTEAFF	TGTGCCAGCAGCCTTGGGACTGAAGCTTTCTTT
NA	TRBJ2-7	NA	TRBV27	CASSLPSGYEQYF	TGTGCCAGCAGTTTGCCCTCGGGATACGAGCAGTACTTC
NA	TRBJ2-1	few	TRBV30	CAWSVLSSYNEQFF	TGTGCCTGGAGTGTACTTAGCTCCTACAATGAGCAGTTCTTC
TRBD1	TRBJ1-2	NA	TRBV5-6	CASSLEDRGIRGYTF	TGTGCCAGCAGCTTGGAGGACAGGGGGATTAGGGGCTACACCTTC
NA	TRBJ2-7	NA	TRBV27	CASSFAGRSYEQYF	TGTGCCAGCAGTTTCGCCGGGCGCTCCTACGAGCAGTACTTC
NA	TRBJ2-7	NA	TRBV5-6	CASSLGGEDYEQYF	TGTGCCAGCAGCTTGGGAGGGGAAGACTACGAGCAGTACTTC
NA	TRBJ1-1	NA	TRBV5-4	CASSLLGGSEAFF	TGTGCCAGCAGCTTATTGGGGGGTTCTGAAGCTTTCTTT
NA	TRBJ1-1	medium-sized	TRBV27	CASSPWGGYTEAFF	TGTGCCAGCAGTCCCTGGGGTGGTTACACTGAAGCTTTCTTT
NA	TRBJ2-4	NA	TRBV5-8	CASSQETYIHMAKNIQYF	TGCGCCAGCAGCCAAGAAACATATATCCACATGGCCAAAAACATTCAGTACTTC
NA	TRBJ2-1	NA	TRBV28	CASSSISGTHEQFF	TGTGCCAGCAGTTCCATCTCCGGGACGCATGAGCAGTTCTTC
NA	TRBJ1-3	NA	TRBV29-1	CSVASGYSGNTIYF	TGCAGCGTTGCCTCAGGGTACTCTGGAAACACCATATATTTT
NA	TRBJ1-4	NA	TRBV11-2	CASSQRGGEKLFF	TGTGCCAGCAGCCAACGCGGCGGGGAAAAACTGTTTTTT
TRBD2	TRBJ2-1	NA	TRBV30	CAWTSGGNEQFF	TGTGCCTGGACTAGCGGGGGCAATGAGCAGTTCTTC
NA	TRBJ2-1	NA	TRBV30	CAWSVFDWGRPYNEQFF	TGTGCCTGGAGTGTATTCGATTGGGGGCGTCCCTACAATGAGCAGTTCTTC
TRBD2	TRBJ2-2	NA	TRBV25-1	CASGSPSAGGPNTGELFF	TGTGCCAGCGGATCTCCATCCGCGGGGGGGCCTAACACCGGGGAGCTGTTTTTT
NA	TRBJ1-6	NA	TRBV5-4	CASSLRGSSPLHF	TGTGCCAGCAGCTTGAGAGGGAGTTCACCCCTCCACTTT
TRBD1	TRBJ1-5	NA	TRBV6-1	CASSNGTGGFQPQHF	TGTGCCAGCAGTAACGGGACAGGGGGGTTTCAGCCCCAGCATTTT
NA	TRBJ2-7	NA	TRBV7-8	CASSLWSGDEQYF	TGTGCCAGCAGCTTATGGTCTGGGGACGAGCAGTACTTC
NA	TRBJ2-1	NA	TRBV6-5	CASSIQGGHYNEQFF	TGTGCCAGCAGTATCCAGGGCGGGCACTACAATGAGCAGTTCTTC
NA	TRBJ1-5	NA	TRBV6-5	CASSPIGHRNQPQHF	TGTGCCAGCAGCCCAATAGGACACCGCAATCAGCCCCAGCATTTT
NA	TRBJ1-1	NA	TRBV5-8	CASRDRDLYTEAFF	TGTGCCAGCAGGGACCGGGACCTGTACACTGAAGCTTTCTTT
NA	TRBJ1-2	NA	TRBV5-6	CASSPGGPLFTF	TGTGCCAGCAGCCCCGGGGGGCCGCTTTTCACCTTC